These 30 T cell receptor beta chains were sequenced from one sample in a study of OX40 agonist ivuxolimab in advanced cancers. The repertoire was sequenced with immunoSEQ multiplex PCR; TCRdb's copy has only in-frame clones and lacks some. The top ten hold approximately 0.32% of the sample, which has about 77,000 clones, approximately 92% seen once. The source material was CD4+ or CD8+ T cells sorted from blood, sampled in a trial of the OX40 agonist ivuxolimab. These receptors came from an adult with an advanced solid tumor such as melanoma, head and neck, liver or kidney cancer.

The CDR3 DNA sequence: TGTGCCAGAACGGGGGGCTATGGCTACACCTTC. This gives the protein CARTGGYGYTF. The chain recombines TRBV6-4 with TRBJ1-2, with D possibly matching TRBD1 (5 bases). Germline V gene sequence: CDR1 MRHNA, CDR2 SNTAGT. The length of the CDR3 is 11 residues. V was cut by 9 bases and J by 4 bases, with 9 bases left in between.

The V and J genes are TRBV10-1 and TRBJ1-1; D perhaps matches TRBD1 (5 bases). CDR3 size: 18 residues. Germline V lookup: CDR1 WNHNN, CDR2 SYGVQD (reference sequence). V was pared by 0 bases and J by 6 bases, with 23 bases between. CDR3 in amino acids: CASSESAETPIRGAEAFF. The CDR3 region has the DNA TGCGCCAGCAGTGAGTCGGCCGAGACACCGATCCGGGGGGCTGAAGCTTTCTTT.

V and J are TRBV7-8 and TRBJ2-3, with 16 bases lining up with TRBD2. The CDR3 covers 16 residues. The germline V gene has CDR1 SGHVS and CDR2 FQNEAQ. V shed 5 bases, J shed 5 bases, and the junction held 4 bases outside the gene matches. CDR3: CASSLGLAGGVDTQYF. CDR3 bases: TGTGCCAGCAGCCTGGGACTAGCGGGGGGGGTAGATACGCAGTATTTT.

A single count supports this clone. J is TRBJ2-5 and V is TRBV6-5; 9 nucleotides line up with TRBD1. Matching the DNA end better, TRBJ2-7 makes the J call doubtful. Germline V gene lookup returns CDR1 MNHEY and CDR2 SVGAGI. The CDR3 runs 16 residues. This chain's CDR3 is CASSSNSGTGSYEQYF. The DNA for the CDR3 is TGTGCCAGCAGTTCCAACTCCGGGACAGGGTCCTACGAGCAGTACTTC.

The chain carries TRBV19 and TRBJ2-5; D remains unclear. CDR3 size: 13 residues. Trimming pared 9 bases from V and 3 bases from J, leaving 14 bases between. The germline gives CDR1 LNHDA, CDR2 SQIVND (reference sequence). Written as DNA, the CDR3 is TGTGCCAGCGCGCCTACTGGAGAAGAGACCCAGTACTTC. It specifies CASAPTGEETQYF.

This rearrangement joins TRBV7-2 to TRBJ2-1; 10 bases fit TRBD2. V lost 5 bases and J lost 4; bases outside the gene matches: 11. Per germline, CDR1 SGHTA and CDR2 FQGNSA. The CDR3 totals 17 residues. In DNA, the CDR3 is TGTGCCAGCAGCCAGGGCCTTCTAGCGGGGGCTTACAATGAGCAGTTCTTC. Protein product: CASSQGLLAGAYNEQFF. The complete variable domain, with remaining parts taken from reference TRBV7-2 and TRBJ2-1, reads GAGVSQSPSNKVTEKGKDVELRCDPISGHTALYWYRQSLGQGLEFLIYFQGNSAPDKSGLPSDRFSAERTGGSVSTLTIQRTQQEDSAVYLCASSQGLLAGAYNEQFFGPGTRLTVL.

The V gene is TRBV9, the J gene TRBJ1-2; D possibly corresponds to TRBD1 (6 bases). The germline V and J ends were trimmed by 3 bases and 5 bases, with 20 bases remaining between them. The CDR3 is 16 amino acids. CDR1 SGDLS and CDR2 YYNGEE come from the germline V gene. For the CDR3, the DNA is TGTGCCAGCAGCGCACAAAAACAGGGACATGGTTATGGCTACACCTTC. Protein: CASSAQKQGHGYGYTF.

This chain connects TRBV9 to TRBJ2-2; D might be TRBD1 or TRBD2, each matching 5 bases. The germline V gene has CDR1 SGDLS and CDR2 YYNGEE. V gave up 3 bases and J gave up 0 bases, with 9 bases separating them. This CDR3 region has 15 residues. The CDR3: CASSALGANTGELFF. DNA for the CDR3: TGTGCCAGCAGCGCACTGGGGGCGAACACCGGGGAGCTGTTTTTT.

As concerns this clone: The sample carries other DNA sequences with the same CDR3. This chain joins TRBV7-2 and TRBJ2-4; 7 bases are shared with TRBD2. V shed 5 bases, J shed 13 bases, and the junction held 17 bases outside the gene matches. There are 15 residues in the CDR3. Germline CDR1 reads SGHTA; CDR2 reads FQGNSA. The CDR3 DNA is TGTGCCAGCAGCCCAGGAGGGACTACTGGGGTGGAACAGTACTTC. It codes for CASSPGGTTGVEQYF.

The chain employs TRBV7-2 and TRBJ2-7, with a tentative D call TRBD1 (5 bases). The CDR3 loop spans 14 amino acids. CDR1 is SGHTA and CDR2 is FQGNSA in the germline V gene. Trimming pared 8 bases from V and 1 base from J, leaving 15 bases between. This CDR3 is CASVLGQESYEQYF. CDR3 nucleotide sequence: TGTGCCAGCGTACTGGGGCAGGAGTCCTACGAGCAGTACTTC.

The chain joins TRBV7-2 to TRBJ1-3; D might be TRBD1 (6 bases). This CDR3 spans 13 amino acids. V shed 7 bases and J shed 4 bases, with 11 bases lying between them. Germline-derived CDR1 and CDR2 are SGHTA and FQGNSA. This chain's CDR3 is CASNRGAGNTIYF. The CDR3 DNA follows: TGTGCCAGCAATCGGGGGGCCGGAAACACCATATATTTT.

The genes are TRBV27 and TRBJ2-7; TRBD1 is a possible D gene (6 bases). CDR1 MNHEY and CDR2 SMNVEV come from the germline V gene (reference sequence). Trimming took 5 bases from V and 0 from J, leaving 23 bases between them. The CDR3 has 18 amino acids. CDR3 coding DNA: TGTGCCAGCAGTCGAAGGGGGTCGGGGTCAGGATCCTCCTACGAGCAGTACTTC. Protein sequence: CASSRRGSGSGSSYEQYF.

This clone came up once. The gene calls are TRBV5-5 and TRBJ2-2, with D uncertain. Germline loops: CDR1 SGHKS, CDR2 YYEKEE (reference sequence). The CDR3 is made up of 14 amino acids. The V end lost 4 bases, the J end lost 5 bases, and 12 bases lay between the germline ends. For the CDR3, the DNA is TGTGCCAGCAGCGGTCTCGTAGCTACCGGGGAGCTGTTTTTT. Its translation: CASSGLVATGELFF.

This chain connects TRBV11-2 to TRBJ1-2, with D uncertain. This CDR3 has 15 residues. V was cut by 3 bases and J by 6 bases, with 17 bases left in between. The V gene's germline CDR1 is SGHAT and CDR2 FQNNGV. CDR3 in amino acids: CASSFYGRLSDGYTF. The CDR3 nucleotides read TGTGCCAGCAGCTTTTACGGCCGTCTGTCGGATGGCTACACCTTC.

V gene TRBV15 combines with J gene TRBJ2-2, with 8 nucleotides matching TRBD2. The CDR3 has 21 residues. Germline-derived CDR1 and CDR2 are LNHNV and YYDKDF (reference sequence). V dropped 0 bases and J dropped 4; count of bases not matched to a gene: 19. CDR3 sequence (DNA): TGTGCCACCAGCAGAGATCTCGGGCCGCCACAACGGGAGGGACGCACCGGGGAGCTGTTTTTT. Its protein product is CATSRDLGPPQREGRTGELFF.

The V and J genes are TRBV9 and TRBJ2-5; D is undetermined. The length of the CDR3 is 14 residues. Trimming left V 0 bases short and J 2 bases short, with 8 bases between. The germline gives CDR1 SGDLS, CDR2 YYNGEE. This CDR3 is CASSVALGQETQYF. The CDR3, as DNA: TGTGCCAGCAGCGTAGCCCTGGGGCAAGAGACCCAGTACTTC.

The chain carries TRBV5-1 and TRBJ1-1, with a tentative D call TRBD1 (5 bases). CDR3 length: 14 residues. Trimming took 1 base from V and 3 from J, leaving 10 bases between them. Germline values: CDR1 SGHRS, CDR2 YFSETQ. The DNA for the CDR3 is TGCGCCAGCAGCTTGTTCGGGGCGGACACTGAAGCTTTCTTT. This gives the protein CASSLFGADTEAFF. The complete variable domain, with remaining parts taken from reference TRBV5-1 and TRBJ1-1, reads KAGVTQTPRYLIKTRGQQVTLSCSPISGHRSVSWYQQTPGQGLQFLFEYFSETQRNKGNFPGRFSGRQFSNSRSEMNVSTLELGDSALYLCASSLFGADTEAFFGQGTRLTVV.

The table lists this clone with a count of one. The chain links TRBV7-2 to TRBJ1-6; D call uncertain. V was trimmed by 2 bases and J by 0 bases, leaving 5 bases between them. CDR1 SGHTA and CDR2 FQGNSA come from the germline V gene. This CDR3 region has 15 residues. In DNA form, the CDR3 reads TGTGCCAGCAGCTTACGGAGCTCCTATAATTCACCCCTCCACTTT. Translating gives CASSLRSSYNSPLHF.

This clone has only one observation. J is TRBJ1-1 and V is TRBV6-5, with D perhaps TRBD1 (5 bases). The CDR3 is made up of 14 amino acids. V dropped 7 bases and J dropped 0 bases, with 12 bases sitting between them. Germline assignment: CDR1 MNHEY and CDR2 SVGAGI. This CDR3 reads CASKGPVMNTEAFF. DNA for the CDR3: TGTGCCAGCAAGGGGCCAGTTATGAACACTGAAGCTTTCTTT.

This chain's CDR3 is CASSDRTGNTEAFF. Here the CDR3 DNA reads TGTGCCAGCAGTGATAGGACAGGGAACACTGAAGCTTTCTTT. The V and J genes are TRBV6-1 and TRBJ1-1, with TRBD1 matching over 7 bases. CDR1 MNHNS and CDR2 SASEGT come from the germline V gene. V was pared by 3 bases and J by 1 base, with 2 bases of the junction left unmatched. The CDR3 totals 14 residues.

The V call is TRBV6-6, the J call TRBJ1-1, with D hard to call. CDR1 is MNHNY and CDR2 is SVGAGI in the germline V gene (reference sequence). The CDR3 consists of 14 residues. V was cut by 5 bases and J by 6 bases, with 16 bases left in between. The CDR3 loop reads CASSPRVLKPEAFF. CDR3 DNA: TGTGCCAGCAGTCCGCGGGTCTTAAAACCTGAAGCTTTCTTT.

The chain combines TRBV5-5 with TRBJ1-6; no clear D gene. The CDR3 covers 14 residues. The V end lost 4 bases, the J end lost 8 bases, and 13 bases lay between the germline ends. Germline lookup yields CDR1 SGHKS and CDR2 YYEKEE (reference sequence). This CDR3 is CASSPLDFDSPLHF. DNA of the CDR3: TGTGCCAGCAGCCCGCTGGATTTCGATTCACCCCTCCACTTT.

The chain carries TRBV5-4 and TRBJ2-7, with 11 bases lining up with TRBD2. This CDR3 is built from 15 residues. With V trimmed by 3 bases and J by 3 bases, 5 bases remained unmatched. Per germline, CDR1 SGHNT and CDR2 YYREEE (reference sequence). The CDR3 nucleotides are TGTGCCAGCAGCTCAACTAGCGGGAGCATCTACGAGCAGTACTTC. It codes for CASSSTSGSIYEQYF.

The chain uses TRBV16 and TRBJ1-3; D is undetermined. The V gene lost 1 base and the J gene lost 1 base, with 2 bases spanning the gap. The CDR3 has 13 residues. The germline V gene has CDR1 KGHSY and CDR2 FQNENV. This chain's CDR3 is CASSQLSGNTIYF. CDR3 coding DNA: TGTGCCAGCAGCCAATTATCTGGAAACACCATATATTTT.

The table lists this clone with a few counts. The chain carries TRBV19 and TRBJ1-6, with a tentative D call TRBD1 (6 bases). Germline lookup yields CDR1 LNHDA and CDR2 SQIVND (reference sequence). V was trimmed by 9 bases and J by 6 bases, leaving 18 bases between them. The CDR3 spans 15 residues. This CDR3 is CASRTVDFVNSPLHF. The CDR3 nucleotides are TGTGCCAGCAGGACAGTCGATTTCGTTAATTCACCCCTCCACTTT.

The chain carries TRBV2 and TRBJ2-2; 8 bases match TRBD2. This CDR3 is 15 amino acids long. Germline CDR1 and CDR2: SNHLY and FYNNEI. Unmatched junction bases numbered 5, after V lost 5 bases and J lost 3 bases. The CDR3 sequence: CASSPTSGYTGELFF. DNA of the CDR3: TGTGCCAGCAGTCCTACTAGCGGCTACACCGGGGAGCTGTTTTTT. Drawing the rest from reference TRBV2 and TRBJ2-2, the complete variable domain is EPEVTQTPSHQVTQMGQEVILRCVPISNHLYFYWYRQILGQKVEFLVSFYNNEISEKSEIFDDQFSVERPDGSNFTLKIRSTKLEDSAMYFCASSPTSGYTGELFFGEGSRLTVL.

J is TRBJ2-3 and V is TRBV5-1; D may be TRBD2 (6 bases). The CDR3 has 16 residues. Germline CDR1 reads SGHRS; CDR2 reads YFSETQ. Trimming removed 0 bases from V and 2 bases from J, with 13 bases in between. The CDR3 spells CASSLGRSGFTDTQYF. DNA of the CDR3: TGCGCCAGCAGCTTGGGTCGTAGCGGTTTCACAGATACGCAGTATTTT.

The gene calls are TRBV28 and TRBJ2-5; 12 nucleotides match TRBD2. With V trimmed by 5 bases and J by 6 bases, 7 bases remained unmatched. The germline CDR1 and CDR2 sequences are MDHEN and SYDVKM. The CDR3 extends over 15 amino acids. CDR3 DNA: TGTGCCAGCAGTGCTTACGGACTAGCGGGAAAGACCCAGTACTTC. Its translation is CASSAYGLAGKTQYF.

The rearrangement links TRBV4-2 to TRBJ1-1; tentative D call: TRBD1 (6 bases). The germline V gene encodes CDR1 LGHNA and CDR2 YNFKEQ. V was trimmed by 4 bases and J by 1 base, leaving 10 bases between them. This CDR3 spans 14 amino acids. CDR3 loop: CASSLIGGNTEAFF. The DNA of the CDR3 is TGTGCCAGCAGCCTGATAGGGGGGAACACTGAAGCTTTCTTT.

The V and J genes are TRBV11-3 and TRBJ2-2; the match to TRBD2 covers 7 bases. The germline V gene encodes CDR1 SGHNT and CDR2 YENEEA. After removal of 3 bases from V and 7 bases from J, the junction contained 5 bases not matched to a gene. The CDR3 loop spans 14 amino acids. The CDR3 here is CASSFGLDGGELFF. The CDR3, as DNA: TGTGCCAGCAGCTTCGGACTAGATGGCGGGGAGCTGTTTTTT.